The clone carrying this T cell receptor (beta chain) occurred once. The sample originates from a study of T cell changes during pregnancy in multiple sclerosis. The method was immunoSEQ multiplex PCR; TCRdb's version includes in-frame clones alone and lacks a portion of them. The table lists about 46,000 clones, around nine tenths of them singletons. The CDR3 is 15 residues long. CDR1 and CDR2 from the germline V gene are MNHNS and SASEGT. V was pared by 0 bases and J by 7 bases, with 13 bases between. Here the sequenced sample was CD4+ T cells from peripheral blood mononuclear cells, taken after pregnancy. This receptor was taken from a female donor with multiple sclerosis, enrolled in a pregnancy study. This chain connects TRBV6-1 to TRBJ1-5; TRBD1 is a possible D gene (6 bases). The CDR3 DNA sequence: TGTGCCAGCAGTGAAGCGCCAGGGGCAGGACAGCCCCAGCATTTT. This sequence encodes CASSEAPGAGQPQHF.